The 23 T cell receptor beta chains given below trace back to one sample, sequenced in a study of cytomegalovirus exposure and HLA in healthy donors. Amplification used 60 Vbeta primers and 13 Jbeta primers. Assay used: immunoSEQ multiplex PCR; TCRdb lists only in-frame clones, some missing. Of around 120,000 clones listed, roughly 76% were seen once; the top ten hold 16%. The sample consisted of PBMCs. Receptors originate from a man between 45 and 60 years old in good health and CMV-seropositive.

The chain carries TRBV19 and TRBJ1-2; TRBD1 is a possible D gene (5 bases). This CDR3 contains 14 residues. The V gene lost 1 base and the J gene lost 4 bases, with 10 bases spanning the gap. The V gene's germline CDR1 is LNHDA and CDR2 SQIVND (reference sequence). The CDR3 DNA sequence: TGTGCCAGTAGTATAGTGTTCGGGGGCTATGGCTACACCTTC. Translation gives CASSIVFGGYGYTF. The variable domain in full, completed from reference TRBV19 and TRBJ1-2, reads DGGITQSPKYLFRKEGQNVTLSCEQNLNHDAMYWYRQDPGQGLRLIYYSQIVNDFQKGDIAEGYSVSREKKESFPLTVTSAQKNPTAFYLCASSIVFGGYGYTFGSGTRLTVV.

The CDR3 protein is CASSQTGTTGYGYTF. CDR3 sequence (DNA): TGTGCCAGCAGCCAAACAGGGACGACGGGCTATGGCTACACCTTC. V usage is TRBV7-9 and J usage is TRBJ1-2; the D gene is possibly TRBD1 (6 bases). The CDR3 runs to 15 residues. V was pared by 5 bases and J by 4 bases, with 17 bases between. Germline CDR1 and CDR2: SEHNR and FQNEAQ (reference sequence).

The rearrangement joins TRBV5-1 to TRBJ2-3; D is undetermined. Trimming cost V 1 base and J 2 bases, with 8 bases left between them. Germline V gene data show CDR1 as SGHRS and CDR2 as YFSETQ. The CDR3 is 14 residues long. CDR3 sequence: CASSLSQNTDTQYF. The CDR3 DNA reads TGCGCCAGCAGCTTGTCCCAGAACACAGATACGCAGTATTTT.

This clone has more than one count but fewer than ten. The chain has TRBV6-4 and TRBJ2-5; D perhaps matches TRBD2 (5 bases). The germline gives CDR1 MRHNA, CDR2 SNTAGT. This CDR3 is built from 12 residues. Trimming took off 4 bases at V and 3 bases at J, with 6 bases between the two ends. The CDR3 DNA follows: TGTGCCAGCAGTGCCGGGGAAGAGACCCAGTACTTC. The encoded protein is CASSAGEETQYF.

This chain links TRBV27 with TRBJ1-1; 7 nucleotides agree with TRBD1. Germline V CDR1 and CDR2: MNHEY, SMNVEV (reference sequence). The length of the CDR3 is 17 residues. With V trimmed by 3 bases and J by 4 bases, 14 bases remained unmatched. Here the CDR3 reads CASSFSTMGHRGTEAFF. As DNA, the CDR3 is TGTGCCAGCAGTTTCTCCACAATGGGACACAGGGGCACTGAAGCTTTCTTT.

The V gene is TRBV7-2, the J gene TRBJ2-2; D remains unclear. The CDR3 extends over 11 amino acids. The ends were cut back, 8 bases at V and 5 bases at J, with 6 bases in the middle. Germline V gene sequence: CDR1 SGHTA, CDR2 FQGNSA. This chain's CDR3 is CASSVTGELFF. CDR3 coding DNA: TGTGCCAGCTCAGTTACCGGGGAGCTGTTTTTT.

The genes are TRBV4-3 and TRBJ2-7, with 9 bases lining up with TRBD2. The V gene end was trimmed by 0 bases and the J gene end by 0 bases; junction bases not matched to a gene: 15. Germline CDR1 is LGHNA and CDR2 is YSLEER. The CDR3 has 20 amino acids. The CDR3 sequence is CASSQDTPGLAVGGSYEQYF. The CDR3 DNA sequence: TGCGCCAGCAGCCAAGACACCCCGGGACTAGCCGTCGGGGGCTCCTACGAGCAGTACTTC.

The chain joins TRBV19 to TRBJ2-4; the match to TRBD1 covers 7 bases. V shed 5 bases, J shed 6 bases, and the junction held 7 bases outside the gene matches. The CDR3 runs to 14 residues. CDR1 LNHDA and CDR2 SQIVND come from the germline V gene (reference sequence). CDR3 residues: CASSVTGPGNIQYF. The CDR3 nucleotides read TGTGCCAGTAGTGTGACAGGGCCCGGAAACATTCAGTACTTC. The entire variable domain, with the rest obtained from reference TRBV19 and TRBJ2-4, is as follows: DGGITQSPKYLFRKEGQNVTLSCEQNLNHDAMYWYRQDPGQGLRLIYYSQIVNDFQKGDIAEGYSVSREKKESFPLTVTSAQKNPTAFYLCASSVTGPGNIQYFGAGTRLSVL.

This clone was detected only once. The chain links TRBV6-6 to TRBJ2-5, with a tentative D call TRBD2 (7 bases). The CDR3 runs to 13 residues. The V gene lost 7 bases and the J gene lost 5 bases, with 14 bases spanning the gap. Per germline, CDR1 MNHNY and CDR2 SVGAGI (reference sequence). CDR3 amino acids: CASIGGAAETQYF. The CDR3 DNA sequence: TGTGCCAGCATTGGGGGGGCTGCGGAGACCCAGTACTTC.

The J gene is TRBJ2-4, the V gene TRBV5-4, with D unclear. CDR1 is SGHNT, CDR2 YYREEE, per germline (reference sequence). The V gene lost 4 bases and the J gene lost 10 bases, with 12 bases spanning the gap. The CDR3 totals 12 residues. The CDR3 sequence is CASSRNLEIQYF. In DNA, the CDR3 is TGTGCCAGCAGCCGAAACCTGGAGATTCAGTACTTC.

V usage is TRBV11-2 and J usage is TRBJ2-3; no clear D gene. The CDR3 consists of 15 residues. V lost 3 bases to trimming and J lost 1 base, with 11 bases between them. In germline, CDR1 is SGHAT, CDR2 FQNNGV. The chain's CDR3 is CASSLVFGGTDTQYF. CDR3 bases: TGTGCCAGCAGCTTGGTCTTCGGAGGCACAGATACGCAGTATTTT.

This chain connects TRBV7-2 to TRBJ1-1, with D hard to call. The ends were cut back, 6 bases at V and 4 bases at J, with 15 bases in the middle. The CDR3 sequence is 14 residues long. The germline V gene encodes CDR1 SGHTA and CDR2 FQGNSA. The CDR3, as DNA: TGTGCCAGCAGGACGCGTGCCGAGGTCACTGAAGCTTTCTTT. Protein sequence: CASRTRAEVTEAFF.

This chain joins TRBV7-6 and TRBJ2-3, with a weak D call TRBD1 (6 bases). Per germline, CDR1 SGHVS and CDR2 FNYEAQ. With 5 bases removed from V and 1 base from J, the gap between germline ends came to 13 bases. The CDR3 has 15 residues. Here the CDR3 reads CASSIYRVGTDTQYF. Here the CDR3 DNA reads TGTGCCAGCAGCATCTACAGGGTGGGCACAGATACGCAGTATTTT.

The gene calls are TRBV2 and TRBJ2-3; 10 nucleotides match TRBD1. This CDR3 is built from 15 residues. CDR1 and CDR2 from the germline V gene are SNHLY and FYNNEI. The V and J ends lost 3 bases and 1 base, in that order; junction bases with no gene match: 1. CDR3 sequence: CASSDGTGGTDTQYF. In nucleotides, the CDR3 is TGTGCCAGCAGTGATGGGACAGGGGGCACAGATACGCAGTATTTT.

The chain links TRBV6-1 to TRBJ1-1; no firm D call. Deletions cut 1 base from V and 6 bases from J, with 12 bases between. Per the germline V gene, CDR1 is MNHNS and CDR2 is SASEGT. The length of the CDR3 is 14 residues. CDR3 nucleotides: TGTGCCAGCAGTGAAGGGTGGGGAGTGGCTGAAGCTTTCTTT. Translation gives CASSEGWGVAEAFF.

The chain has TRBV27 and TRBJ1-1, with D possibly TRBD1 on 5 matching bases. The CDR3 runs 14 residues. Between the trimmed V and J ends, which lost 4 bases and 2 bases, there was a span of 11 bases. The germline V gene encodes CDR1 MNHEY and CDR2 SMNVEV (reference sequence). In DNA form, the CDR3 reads TGTGCCAGCAGTTCCCTAGACAGCAACACTGAAGCTTTCTTT. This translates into CASSSLDSNTEAFF.

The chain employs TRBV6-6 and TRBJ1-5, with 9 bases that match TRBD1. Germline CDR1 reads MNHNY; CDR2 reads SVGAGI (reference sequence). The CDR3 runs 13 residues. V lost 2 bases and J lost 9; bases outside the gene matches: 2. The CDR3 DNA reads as TGTGCCAGCAGTTACGGGACAGGGAGGCCCCAGCATTTT. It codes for CASSYGTGRPQHF.

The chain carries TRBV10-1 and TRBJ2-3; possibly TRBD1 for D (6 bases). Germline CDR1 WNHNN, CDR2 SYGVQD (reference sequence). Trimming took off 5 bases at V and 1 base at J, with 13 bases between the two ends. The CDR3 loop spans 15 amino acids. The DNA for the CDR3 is TGCGCCAGCAGTTCCGGGACAACAGGCACAGATACGCAGTATTTT. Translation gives CASSSGTTGTDTQYF.

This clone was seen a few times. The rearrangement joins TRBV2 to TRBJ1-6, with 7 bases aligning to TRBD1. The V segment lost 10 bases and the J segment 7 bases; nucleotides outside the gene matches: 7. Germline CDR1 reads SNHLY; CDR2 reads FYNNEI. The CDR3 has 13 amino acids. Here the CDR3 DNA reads TGTGCCACTCACGGGACAGCCAATTCACCCCTCCACTTT. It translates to CATHGTANSPLHF.

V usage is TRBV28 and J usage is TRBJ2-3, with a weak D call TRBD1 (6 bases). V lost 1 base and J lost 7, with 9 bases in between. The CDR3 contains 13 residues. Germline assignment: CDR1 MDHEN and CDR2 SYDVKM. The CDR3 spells CASSLLDSNTQYF. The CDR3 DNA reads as TGTGCCAGCAGTTTATTGGACAGCAATACGCAGTATTTT. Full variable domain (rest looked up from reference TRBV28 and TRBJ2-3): DVKVTQSSRYLVKRTGEKVFLECVQDMDHENMFWYRQDPGLGLRLIYFSYDVKMKEKGDIPEGYSVSREKKERFSLILESASTNQTSMYLCASSLLDSNTQYFGPGTRLTVL.

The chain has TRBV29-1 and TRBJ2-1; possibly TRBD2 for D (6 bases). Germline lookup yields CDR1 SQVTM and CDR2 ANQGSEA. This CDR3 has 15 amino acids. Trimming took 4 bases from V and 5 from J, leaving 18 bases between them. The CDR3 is CSVASEEGMDNEQFF. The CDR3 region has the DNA TGCAGCGTTGCCTCAGAGGAGGGTATGGACAATGAGCAGTTCTTC.

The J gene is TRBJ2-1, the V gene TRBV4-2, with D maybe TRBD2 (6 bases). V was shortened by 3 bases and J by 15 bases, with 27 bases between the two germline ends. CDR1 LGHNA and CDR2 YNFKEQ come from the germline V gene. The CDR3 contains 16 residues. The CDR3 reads CASSQEVGGSLARWFF. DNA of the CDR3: TGTGCCAGCAGCCAGGAAGTGGGGGGTTCACTAGCCCGGTGGTTCTTC.

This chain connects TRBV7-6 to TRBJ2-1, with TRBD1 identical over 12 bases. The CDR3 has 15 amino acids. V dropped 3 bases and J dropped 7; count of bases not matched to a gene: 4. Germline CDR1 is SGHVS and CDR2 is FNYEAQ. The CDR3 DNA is TGTGCCAGCAGCTTCGGGACAGGGGGCTCGAATGAGCAGTTCTTC. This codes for CASSFGTGGSNEQFF. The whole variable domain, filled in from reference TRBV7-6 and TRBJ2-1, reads GAGVSQSPRYKVTKRGQDVALRCDPISGHVSLYWYRQALGQGPEFLTYFNYEAQQDKSGLPNDRFSAERPEGSISTLTIQRTEQRDSAMYRCASSFGTGGSNEQFFGPGTRLTVL.